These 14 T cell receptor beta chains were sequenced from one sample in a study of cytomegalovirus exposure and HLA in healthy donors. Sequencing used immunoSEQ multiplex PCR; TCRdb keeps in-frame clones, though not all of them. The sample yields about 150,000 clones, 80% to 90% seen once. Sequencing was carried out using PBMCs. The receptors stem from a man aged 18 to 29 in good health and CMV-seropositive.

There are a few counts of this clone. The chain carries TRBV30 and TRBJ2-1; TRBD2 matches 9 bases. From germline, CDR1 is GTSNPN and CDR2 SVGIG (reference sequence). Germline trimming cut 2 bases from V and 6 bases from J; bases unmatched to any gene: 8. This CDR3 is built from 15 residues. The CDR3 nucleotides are TGTGCCTGGAGTAGGGGGAGCGGGAGGTCCAATGAGCAGTTCTTC. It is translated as CAWSRGSGRSNEQFF.

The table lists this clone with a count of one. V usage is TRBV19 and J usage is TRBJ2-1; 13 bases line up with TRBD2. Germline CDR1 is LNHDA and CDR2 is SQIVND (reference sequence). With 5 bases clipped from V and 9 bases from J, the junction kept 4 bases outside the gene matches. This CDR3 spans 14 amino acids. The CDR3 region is CASSVTSGRVEQFF. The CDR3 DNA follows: TGTGCCAGTAGTGTCACTAGCGGGAGGGTTGAGCAGTTCTTC. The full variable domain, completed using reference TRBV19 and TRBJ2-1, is DGGITQSPKYLFRKEGQNVTLSCEQNLNHDAMYWYRQDPGQGLRLIYYSQIVNDFQKGDIAEGYSVSREKKESFPLTVTSAQKNPTAFYLCASSVTSGRVEQFFGPGTRLTVL.

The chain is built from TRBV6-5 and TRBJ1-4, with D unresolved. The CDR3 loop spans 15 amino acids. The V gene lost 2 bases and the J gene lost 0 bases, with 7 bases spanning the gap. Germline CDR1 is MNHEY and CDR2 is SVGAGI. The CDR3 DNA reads TGTGCCAGCAGTTACAGCGTTCCAACTAATGAAAAACTGTTTTTT. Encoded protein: CASSYSVPTNEKLFF.

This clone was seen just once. CDR3 in DNA: TGTGCCAGCAGTCAGGGACTTATCGCCTACAATGAGCAGTTCTTC. As protein: CASSQGLIAYNEQFF. This sequence joins TRBV11-3 and TRBJ2-1, with a weak D call TRBD2 (6 bases). V was clipped by 6 bases and J by 2 bases, with 14 bases between them. This CDR3 is 15 amino acids long. Germline-derived CDR1 and CDR2 are SGHNT and YENEEA.

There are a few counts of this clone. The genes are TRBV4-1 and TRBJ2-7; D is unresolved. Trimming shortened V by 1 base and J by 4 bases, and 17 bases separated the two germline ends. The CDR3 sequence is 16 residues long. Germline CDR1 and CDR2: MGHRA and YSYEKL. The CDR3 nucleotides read TGCGCCAGCAGCCAAGGCCCGCCGGGTCAGAGGTACGAGCAGTACTTC. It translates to CASSQGPPGQRYEQYF.

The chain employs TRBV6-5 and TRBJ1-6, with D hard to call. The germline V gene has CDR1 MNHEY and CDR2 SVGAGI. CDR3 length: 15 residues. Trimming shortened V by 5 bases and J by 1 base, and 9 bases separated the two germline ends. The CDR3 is CASSAGKSYNSPLHF. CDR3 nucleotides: TGTGCCAGCAGTGCGGGAAAGTCCTATAATTCACCCCTCCACTTT.

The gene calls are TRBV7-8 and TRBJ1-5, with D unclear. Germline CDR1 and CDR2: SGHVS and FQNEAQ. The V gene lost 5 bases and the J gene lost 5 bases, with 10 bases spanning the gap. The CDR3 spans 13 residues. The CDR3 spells CASSPNRDQPQHF. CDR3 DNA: TGTGCCAGCAGCCCCAACCGGGATCAGCCCCAGCATTTT.

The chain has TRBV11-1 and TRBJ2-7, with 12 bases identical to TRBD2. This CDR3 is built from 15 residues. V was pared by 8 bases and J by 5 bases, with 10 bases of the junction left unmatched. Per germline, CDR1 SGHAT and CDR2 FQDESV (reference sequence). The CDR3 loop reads CASSRLAGGPHEQYF. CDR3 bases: TGTGCCAGCTCCCGGCTAGCGGGGGGGCCCCACGAGCAGTACTTC.

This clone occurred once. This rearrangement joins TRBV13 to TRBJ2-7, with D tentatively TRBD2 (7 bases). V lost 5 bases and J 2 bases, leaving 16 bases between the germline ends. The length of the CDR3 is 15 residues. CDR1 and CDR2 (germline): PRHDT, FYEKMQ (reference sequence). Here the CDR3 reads CASSLRGGVAYEQYF. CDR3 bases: TGTGCCAGCAGCCTTCGAGGGGGGGTCGCCTACGAGCAGTACTTC.

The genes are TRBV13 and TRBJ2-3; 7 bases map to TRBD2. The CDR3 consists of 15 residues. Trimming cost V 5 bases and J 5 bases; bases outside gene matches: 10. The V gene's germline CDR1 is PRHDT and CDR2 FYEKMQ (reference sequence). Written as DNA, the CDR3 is TGTGCCAGCAGCCCCCAGCGGGAAGGTGAAGATACGCAGTATTTT. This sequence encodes CASSPQREGEDTQYF.

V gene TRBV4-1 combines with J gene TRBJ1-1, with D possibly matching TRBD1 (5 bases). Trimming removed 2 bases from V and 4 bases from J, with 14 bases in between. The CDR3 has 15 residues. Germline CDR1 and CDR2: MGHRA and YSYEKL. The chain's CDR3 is CASSQSGGWATEAFF. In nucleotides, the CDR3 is TGCGCCAGCAGCCAAAGTGGGGGGTGGGCCACTGAAGCTTTCTTT.

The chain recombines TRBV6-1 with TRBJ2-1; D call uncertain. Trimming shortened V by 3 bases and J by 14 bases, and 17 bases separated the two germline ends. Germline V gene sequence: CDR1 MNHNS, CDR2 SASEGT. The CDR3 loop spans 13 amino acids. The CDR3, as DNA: TGTGCCAGCAGTGACTCTCCCCAGTTAGAGGAGTTCTTC. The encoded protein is CASSDSPQLEEFF.

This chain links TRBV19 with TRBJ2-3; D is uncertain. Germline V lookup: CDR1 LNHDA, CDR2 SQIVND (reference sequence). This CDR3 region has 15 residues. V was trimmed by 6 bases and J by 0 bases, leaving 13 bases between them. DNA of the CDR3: TGTGCCAGTAGCGACTTTGCCCCTAGCACAGATACGCAGTATTTT. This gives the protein CASSDFAPSTDTQYF.

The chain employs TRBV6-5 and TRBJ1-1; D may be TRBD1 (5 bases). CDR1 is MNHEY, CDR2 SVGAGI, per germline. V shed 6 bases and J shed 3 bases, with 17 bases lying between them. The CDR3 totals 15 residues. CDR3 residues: CASSNTGSGHTEAFF. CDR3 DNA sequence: TGTGCCAGCAGCAATACTGGGTCAGGGCACACTGAAGCTTTCTTT.